This paragraph reports one T cell receptor beta chain. Its target is not known. This specimen comes from a study of blood T cells in healthy people across ages. The study's findings and limits: The CMV status of each donor remained undetermined, and this could have confounded shifts in expanded clonotypes.

The second PCR ran 7 to 11 cycles with a sample-barcoded 5' primer and J-beta primers. TCRdb analysed the 5' RACE reads with MiXCR anew, one entry per CDR3 protein. The sample yields 1.5 million or so distinct CDR3 sequences, around two fifths seen once. Germline V gives CDR1 LGHNA, CDR2 YNFKEQ. CDR3 length: 14 residues. The V end lost 1 base, the J end lost 5 bases, and 8 bases lay between the germline ends. Sequencing was carried out using blood. This TCR was recovered from a woman between 18 and 30 years old in good health. The chain combines TRBV4-2 with TRBJ2-2; no reliable D call. The CDR3 DNA sequence: TGTGCCAGCAGCCAAGGTCGAGGTACCGGGGAGCTGTTTTTT. Encoded protein: CASSQGRGTGELFF.